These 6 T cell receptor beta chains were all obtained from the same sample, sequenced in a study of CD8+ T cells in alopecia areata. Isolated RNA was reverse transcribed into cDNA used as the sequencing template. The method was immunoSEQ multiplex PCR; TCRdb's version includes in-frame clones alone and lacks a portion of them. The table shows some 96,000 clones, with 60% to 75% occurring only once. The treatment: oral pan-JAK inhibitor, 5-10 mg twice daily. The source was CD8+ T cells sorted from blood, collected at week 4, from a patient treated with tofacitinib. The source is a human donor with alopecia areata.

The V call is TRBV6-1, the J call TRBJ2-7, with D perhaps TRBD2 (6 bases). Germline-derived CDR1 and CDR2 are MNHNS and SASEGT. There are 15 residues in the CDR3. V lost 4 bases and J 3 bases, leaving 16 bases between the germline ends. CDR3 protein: CASSAPTRSIYEQYF. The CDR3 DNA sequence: TGTGCCAGCAGTGCTCCGACTAGATCAATCTACGAGCAGTACTTC.

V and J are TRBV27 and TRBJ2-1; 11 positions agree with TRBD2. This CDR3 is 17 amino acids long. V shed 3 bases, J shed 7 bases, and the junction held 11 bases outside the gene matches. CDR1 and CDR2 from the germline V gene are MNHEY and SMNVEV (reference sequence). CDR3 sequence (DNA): TGTGCCAGCAGTTTGGTTATCAGGGCTAGCGGGGGGAATGAGCAGTTCTTC. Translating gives CASSLVIRASGGNEQFF.

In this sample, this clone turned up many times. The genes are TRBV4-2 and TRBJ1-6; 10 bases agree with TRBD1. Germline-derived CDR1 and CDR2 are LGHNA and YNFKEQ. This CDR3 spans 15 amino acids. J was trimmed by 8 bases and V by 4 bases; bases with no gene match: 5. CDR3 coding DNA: TGTGCCAGCAGCCCCACCGGGACAGGGGATTCACCCCTCCACTTT. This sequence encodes CASSPTGTGDSPLHF.

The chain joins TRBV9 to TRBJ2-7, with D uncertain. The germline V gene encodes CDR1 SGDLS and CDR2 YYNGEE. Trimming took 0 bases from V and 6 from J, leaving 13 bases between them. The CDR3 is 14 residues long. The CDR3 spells CASSVGRLSFEQYF. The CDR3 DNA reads TGTGCCAGCAGCGTAGGCAGGTTATCTTTCGAGCAGTACTTC.

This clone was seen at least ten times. CDR3 residues: CASPGTEPPYGYTF. In DNA, the CDR3 is TGTGCCAGCCCAGGGACGGAGCCCCCCTATGGCTACACCTTC. The chain carries TRBV27 and TRBJ1-2, with TRBD1 as a possible D gene (5 bases). V dropped 8 bases and J dropped 4 bases, with 17 bases sitting between them. The CDR3 runs to 14 residues. Germline V gene data show CDR1 as MNHEY and CDR2 as SMNVEV (reference sequence).

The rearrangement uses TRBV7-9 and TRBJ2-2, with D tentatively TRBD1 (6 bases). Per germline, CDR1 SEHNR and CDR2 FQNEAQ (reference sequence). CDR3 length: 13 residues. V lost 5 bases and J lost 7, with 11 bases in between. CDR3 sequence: CASSPQGHGELFF. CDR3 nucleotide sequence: TGTGCCAGCAGCCCACAGGGACACGGGGAGCTGTTTTTT.